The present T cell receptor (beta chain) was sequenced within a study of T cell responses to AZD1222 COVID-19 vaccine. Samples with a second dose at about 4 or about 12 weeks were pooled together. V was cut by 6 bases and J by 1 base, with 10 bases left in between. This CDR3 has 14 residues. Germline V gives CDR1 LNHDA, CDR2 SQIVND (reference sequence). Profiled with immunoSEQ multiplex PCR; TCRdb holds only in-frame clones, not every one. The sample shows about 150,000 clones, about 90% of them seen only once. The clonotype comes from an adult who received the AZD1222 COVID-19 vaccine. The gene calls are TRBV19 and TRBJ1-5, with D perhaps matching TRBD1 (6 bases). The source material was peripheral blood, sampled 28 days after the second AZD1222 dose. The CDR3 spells CASSRTGSNQPQHF. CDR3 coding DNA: TGTGCCAGTAGCCGTACAGGGAGCAATCAGCCCCAGCATTTT.